This T cell receptor (beta chain) was retrieved from a study of cytomegalovirus exposure and HLA in healthy donors. This clone was seen a handful of times. Germline-derived CDR1 and CDR2 are LNHDA and SQIVND (reference sequence). The CDR3 sequence is 13 residues long. V gave up 7 bases and J gave up 2 bases; unmatched junction bases: 5. 13 Jbeta primers and 60 Vbeta primers were used for the PCR. The assay was immunoSEQ multiplex PCR, and TCRdb's table has in-frame clones only and misses some. The sample yields roughly 63,000 clones, around 80% seen once. Material: PBMCs. The chain joins TRBV19 to TRBJ2-7; 7 bases map to TRBD1. The sequence came from a woman in her 40s in good health and CMV-seropositive. The DNA for the CDR3 is TGTGCCAGTAAAGGGACAGCAGCCTACGAGCAGTACTTC. Amino acids: CASKGTAAYEQYF.